The 16 T cell receptor beta chains reported below all come from one sample, sequenced in a study of T cell changes during pregnancy in multiple sclerosis. Produced via immunoSEQ multiplex PCR; TCRdb's table is partial and in-frame only. Among tens of thousands of clones listed, about nine tenths were seen once. The material was peripheral blood, obtained in the first trimester of pregnancy. The receptor source for this set is a female donor in good health, enrolled as a control in a pregnancy study.

V is TRBV2 and J is TRBJ2-1, with D possibly being TRBD2 (5 bases). The V end was cut by 9 bases, the J end by 3 bases, with 12 bases between. The CDR3 runs 13 residues. Germline V gene data show CDR1 as SNHLY and CDR2 as FYNNEI. CDR3 DNA: TGTGCCAGTCGAAGGACTTACTACAATGAGCAGTTCTTC. Encoded protein: CASRRTYYNEQFF.

The rearrangement joins TRBV2 to TRBJ2-5; TRBD2 aligns across 11 bases. Germline CDR1 is SNHLY and CDR2 is FYNNEI. Trimming took 0 bases from V and 4 from J; bases not matched to a gene: 1. The CDR3 totals 15 residues. The CDR3 loop is CASSEALAGVETQYF. CDR3 nucleotides: TGTGCCAGCAGTGAAGCACTAGCGGGAGTAGAGACCCAGTACTTC. Using reference TRBV2 and TRBJ2-5 for the parts outside the CDR3, the full variable domain is EPEVTQTPSHQVTQMGQEVILRCVPISNHLYFYWYRQILGQKVEFLVSFYNNEISEKSEIFDDQFSVERPDGSNFTLKIRSTKLEDSAMYFCASSEALAGVETQYFGPGTRLLVL.

The chain has TRBV7-8 and TRBJ1-2; TRBD1 might be the D (6 bases). From germline, CDR1 is SGHVS and CDR2 FQNEAQ. The CDR3 consists of 15 residues. Trimming pared 0 bases from V and 4 bases from J, leaving 12 bases between. Here the CDR3 reads CASSLAQGQGYGYTF. In DNA form, the CDR3 reads TGTGCCAGCAGCTTAGCGCAGGGACAAGGCTATGGCTACACCTTC.

The chain is built from TRBV7-6 and TRBJ2-1, with 7 positions matching TRBD2. This CDR3 has 15 residues. V lost 4 bases, J lost 7 bases, and 10 bases stayed unmatched. Germline CDR1 is SGHVS and CDR2 is FNYEAQ. The CDR3 coding sequence is TGTGCCAGCAGCTCCCCGAGGACTAGAAGGAATGAGCAGTTCTTC. It is translated as CASSSPRTRRNEQFF.

CDR3 region: CASSLHQVREKLFF. The DNA of the CDR3 is TGTGCCAGCAGTTTACACCAGGTTAGGGAAAAACTGTTTTTT. The chain links TRBV28 to TRBJ1-4; D not certain. The CDR3 spans 14 residues. V shed 2 bases and J shed 8 bases, with 12 bases lying between them. Germline lookup yields CDR1 MDHEN and CDR2 SYDVKM. Together with reference TRBV28 and TRBJ1-4, the CDR3 gives the full variable domain: DVKVTQSSRYLVKRTGEKVFLECVQDMDHENMFWYRQDPGLGLRLIYFSYDVKMKEKGDIPEGYSVSREKKERFSLILESASTNQTSMYLCASSLHQVREKLFFGSGTQLSVL.

The rearrangement uses TRBV7-6 and TRBJ1-3; 8 bases align to TRBD1. J was trimmed by 3 bases and V by 4 bases; bases with no gene match: 14. Germline V gene sequence: CDR1 SGHVS, CDR2 FNYEAQ. The CDR3 runs to 18 residues. The CDR3 protein is CASSSPYRDRPSGNTIYF. Here the CDR3 DNA reads TGTGCCAGCAGCTCCCCGTACCGGGACAGGCCTAGTGGAAACACCATATATTTT.

The J gene is TRBJ2-1, the V gene TRBV6-5; D ambiguous. Germline loops: CDR1 MNHEY, CDR2 SVGAGI. This CDR3 comprises 14 residues. The ends were cut back, 6 bases at V and 1 base at J, with 10 bases in the middle. Written as DNA, the CDR3 is TGTGCCAGCAGCTTTCAAGCTTCCTACAATGAGCAGTTCTTC. It yields the protein CASSFQASYNEQFF.

This clone was recorded only once. CDR3 residues: CASRIRDSYEQYF. CDR3 bases: TGTGCCAGCAGAATCCGGGACAGCTACGAGCAGTACTTC. The V gene is TRBV6-1, the J gene TRBJ2-7; 7 bases line up with TRBD1. V lost 6 bases and J lost 3; bases outside the gene matches: 5. Germline V gene lookup returns CDR1 MNHNS and CDR2 SASEGT. CDR3 size: 13 residues.

The chain combines TRBV11-3 with TRBJ2-7; possibly TRBD1 for D (6 bases). The CDR3 runs 14 residues. Germline V gives CDR1 SGHNT, CDR2 YENEEA. Trimming took 0 bases from V and 4 from J, leaving 10 bases between them. The CDR3 protein is CASSLDAGAYEQYF. CDR3 sequence (DNA): TGTGCCAGCAGCTTAGATGCAGGGGCGTACGAGCAGTACTTC.

This rearrangement joins TRBV11-2 to TRBJ2-5, with 10 bases identical to TRBD2. The CDR3 has 14 amino acids. Trimming cost V 5 bases and J 3 bases; bases outside gene matches: 3. Germline V CDR1 and CDR2: SGHAT, FQNNGV. The CDR3 reads CASSRAGGEETQYF. The CDR3 DNA reads as TGTGCCAGCAGCCGAGCGGGAGGGGAAGAGACCCAGTACTTC.

This clone was recorded once. This rearrangement joins TRBV9 to TRBJ2-5, with 7 bases identical to TRBD1. The trim removed 5 bases at V and 5 bases at J, leaving 9 bases unmatched. From germline, CDR1 is SGDLS and CDR2 YYNGEE. The CDR3 consists of 14 residues. CDR3 DNA: TGTGCCAGCAGTCTGGGACAGAGGGTGGAGACCCAGTACTTC. Its protein is CASSLGQRVETQYF.

The chain couples TRBV15 to TRBJ2-5; 7 nucleotides match TRBD1. The CDR3 is 15 residues long. J gave up 3 bases and V 3 bases, and 7 bases lay outside the gene matches. CDR1 and CDR2 (germline): LNHNV, YYDKDF (reference sequence). Written as DNA, the CDR3 is TGTGCCACCAGCAGGGGAGACAGGGAAGAAGAGACCCAGTACTTC. It translates to CATSRGDREEETQYF.

The genes are TRBV7-2 and TRBJ1-2, with 7 bases fitting TRBD1. The CDR3 is 13 residues long. Trimming cost V 5 bases and J 4 bases; bases outside gene matches: 4. From germline, CDR1 is SGHTA and CDR2 FQGNSA. The CDR3 region is CASSPDRAYGYTF. DNA for the CDR3: TGTGCCAGCAGCCCTGACAGGGCCTATGGCTACACCTTC.

This chain uses TRBV4-3 with TRBJ1-6; TRBD1 might be the D (5 bases). The V end lost 4 bases, the J end lost 0 bases, and 10 bases lay between the germline ends. The CDR3 sequence is 16 residues long. CDR1 is LGHNA, CDR2 YSLEER, per germline. The CDR3 sequence is CASSPRGSSYNSPLHF. CDR3 DNA: TGCGCCAGCAGCCCGCGGGGGTCCTCCTATAATTCACCCCTCCACTTT.

The chain employs TRBV2 and TRBJ1-1, with 9 bases fitting TRBD1. V was pared by 7 bases and J by 6 bases, with 12 bases of the junction left unmatched. The CDR3 extends over 15 amino acids. Germline V gene sequence: CDR1 SNHLY, CDR2 FYNNEI. The chain's CDR3 is CASKKTGGWVAEAFF. In DNA, the CDR3 is TGTGCCAGCAAAAAGACAGGGGGATGGGTCGCTGAAGCTTTCTTT.

This clone appeared once. The chain links TRBV6-5 to TRBJ2-5, with 9 bases that match TRBD2. The V segment lost 2 bases and the J segment 4 bases; nucleotides outside the gene matches: 5. From germline, CDR1 is MNHEY and CDR2 SVGAGI. The CDR3 sequence is 15 residues long. CDR3 loop: CASSYTGLASETQYF. The CDR3 coding sequence is TGTGCCAGCAGTTACACGGGACTAGCCTCAGAGACCCAGTACTTC.